This T cell receptor (beta chain) was captured in a study of blood T cell repertoires in COVID-19. In the original workflow: For nucleated cells, counts were estimated from reference gene primer amplification. Here immunoSEQ multiplex PCR was the method, and the copy in TCRdb shows in-frame clones only, minus some. The D gene and trimming were derived from the DNA, and the V and J assignments and clone size from that table. This sample carries about 280,000 clones, 80% to 85% of them seen once, and the ten largest clones take less than 5.5%. This study enrolled people aged 18 to 89 from about two dozen US geographic areas. Within 2 weeks of study entry, exposed participants had contacted a PCR-confirmed or clinician-diagnosed COVID-19 case. Trimming at V came to 4 bases and at J to 4 bases, leaving 3 bases not matched to a gene. The CDR3 has 14 residues. CDR1 LNHDA and CDR2 SQIVND come from the germline V gene (reference sequence).

The chain couples TRBV19 to TRBJ2-2, with TRBD2 identical over 7 bases. Specimen: PBMCs or T cells enriched from blood (not recorded which). The receptor's source is a man in his forties or fifties who had been exposed to COVID-19. DNA of the CDR3: TGTGCCAGTAGTACGCCGGGAGGCACCGGGGAGCTGTTTTTT. Protein sequence: CASSTPGGTGELFF.